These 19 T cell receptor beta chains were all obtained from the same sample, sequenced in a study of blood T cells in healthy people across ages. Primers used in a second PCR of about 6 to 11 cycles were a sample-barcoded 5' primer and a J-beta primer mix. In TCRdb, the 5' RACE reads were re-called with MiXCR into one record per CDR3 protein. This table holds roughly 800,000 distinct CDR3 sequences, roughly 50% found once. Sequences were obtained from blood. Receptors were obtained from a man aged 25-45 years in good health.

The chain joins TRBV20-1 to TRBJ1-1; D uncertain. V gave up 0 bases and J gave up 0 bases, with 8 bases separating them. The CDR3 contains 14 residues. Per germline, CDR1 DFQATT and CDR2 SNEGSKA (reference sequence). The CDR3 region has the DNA TGCAGTGCTAGAGATGTCACAGTGAACACTGAAGCTTTCTTT. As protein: CSARDVTVNTEAFF.

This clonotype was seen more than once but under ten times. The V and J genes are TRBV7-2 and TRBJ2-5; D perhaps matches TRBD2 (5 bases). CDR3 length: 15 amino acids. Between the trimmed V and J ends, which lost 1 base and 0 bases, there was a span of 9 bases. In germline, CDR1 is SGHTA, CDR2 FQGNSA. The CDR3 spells CASSLVTGNQETQYF. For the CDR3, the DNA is TGTGCCAGCAGCTTAGTGACGGGGAACCAAGAGACCCAGTACTTC.

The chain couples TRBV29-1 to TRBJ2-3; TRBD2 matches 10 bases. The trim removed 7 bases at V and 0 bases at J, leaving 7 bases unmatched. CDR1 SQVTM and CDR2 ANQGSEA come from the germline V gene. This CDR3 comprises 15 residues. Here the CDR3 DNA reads TGCAGCGCTGCAAAAGCGGGAGGGAGCACAGATACGCAGTATTTT. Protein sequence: CSAAKAGGSTDTQYF.

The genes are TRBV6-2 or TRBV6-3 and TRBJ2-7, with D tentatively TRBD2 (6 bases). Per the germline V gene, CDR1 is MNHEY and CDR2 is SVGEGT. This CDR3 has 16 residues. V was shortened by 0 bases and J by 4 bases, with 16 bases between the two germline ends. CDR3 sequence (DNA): TGTGCCAGCAGTTACTCCATGGTCGGGAGTCGGTACGAGCAGTACTTC. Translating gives CASSYSMVGSRYEQYF.

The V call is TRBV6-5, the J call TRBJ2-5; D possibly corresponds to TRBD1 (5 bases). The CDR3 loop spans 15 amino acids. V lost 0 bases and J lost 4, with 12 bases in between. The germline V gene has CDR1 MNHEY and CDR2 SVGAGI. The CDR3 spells CASSYSGAAGETQYF. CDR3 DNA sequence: TGTGCCAGCAGTTACTCTGGGGCGGCCGGAGAGACCCAGTACTTC.

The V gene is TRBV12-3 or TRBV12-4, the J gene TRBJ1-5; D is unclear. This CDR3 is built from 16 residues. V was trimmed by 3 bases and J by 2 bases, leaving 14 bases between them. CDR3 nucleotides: TGTGCCAGCAGTTTGGGTGGTTTATCGGGCAATCAGCCCCAGCATTTT. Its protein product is CASSLGGLSGNQPQHF.

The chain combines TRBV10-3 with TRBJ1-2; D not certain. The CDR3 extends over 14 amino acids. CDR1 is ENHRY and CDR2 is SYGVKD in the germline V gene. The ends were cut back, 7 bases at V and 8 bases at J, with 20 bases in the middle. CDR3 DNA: TGTGCCATCAACTCCGGAAATGAAGAAGGCGGCTACACCTTC. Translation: CAINSGNEEGGYTF.

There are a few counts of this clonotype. The CDR3 DNA sequence: TGCGCCAGCAGCCAAAACCCTGGGACATTGGCTAACTATGGCTACACCTTC. Amino acid sequence: CASSQNPGTLANYGYTF. V usage is TRBV4-3 and J usage is TRBJ1-2; weak D call: TRBD1 (6 bases). Germline V CDR1 and CDR2: LGHNA, YSLEER. CDR3 length: 17 residues. V lost 2 bases and J lost 0, with 16 bases in between.

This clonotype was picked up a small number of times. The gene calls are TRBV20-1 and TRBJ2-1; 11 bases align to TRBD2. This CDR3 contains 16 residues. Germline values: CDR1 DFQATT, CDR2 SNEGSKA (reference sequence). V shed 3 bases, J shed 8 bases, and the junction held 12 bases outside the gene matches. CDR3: CSARNSGRAVGDEQFF. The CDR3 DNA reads TGCAGTGCTAGGAATAGCGGGAGGGCGGTTGGGGATGAGCAGTTCTTC.

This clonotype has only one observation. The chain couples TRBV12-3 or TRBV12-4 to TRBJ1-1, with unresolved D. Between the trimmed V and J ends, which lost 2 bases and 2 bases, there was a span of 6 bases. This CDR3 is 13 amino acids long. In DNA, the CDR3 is TGTGCCAGCAGTTTATGGAGAAACACTGAAGCTTTCTTT. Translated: CASSLWRNTEAFF.

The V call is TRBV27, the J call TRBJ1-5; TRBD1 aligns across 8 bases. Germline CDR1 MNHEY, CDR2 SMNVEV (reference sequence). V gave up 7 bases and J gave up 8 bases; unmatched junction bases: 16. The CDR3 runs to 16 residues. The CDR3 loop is CASTSRGQGAWEPQHF. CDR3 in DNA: TGTGCCAGCACCTCACGGGGGCAGGGGGCGTGGGAGCCCCAGCATTTT.

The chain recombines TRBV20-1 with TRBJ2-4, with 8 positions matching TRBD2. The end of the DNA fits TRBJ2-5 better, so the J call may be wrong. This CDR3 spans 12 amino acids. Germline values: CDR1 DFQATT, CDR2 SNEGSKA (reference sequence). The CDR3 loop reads CSAALAEETQYF. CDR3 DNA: TGCAGTGCAGCACTAGCGGAAGAGACCCAGTACTTC.

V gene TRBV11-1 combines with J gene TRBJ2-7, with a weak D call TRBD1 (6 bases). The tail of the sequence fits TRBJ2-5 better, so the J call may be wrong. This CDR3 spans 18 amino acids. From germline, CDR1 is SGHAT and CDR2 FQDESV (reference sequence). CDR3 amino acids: CASSNSPRRGPSEETQYF. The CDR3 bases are TGTGCCAGCAGCAACAGCCCACGCAGGGGCCCCAGCGAAGAGACCCAGTACTTC.

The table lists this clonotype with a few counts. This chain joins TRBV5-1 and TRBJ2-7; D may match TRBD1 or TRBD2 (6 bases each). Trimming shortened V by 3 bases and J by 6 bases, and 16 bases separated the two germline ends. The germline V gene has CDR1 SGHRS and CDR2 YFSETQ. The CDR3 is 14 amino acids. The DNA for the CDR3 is TGCGCCAGCAGCTCGAGGGGGGACGCTACCGAGCAGTACTTC. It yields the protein CASSSRGDATEQYF.

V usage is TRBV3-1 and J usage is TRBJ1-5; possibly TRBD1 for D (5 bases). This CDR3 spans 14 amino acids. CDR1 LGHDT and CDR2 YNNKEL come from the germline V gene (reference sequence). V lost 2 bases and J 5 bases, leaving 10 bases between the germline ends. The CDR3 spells CASSQCQGYQPQHF. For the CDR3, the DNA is TGTGCCAGCAGCCAATGCCAGGGATATCAGCCCCAGCATTTT.

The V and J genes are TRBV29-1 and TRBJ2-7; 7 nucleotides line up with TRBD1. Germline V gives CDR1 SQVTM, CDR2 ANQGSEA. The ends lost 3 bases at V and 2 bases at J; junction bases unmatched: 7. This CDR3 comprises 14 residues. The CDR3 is CSVELTGPTYEQYF. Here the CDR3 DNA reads TGCAGCGTTGAGTTGACAGGGCCCACCTACGAGCAGTACTTC.

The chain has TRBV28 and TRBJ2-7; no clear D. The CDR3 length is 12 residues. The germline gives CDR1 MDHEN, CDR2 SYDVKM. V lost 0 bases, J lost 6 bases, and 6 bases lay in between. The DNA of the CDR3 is TGTGCCAGCAGTTTATGGGGTATCGAGCAGTACTTC. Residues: CASSLWGIEQYF.

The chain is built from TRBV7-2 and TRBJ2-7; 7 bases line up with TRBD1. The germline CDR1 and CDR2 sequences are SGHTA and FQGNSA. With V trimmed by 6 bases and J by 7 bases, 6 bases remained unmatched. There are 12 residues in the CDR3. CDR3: CASRGQVGEQYF. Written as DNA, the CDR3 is TGTGCCAGCAGAGGACAGGTGGGAGAGCAGTACTTC.

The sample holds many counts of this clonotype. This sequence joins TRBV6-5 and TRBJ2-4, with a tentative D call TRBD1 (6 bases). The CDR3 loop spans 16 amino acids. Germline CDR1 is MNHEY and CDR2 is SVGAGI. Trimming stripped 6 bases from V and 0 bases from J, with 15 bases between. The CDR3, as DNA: TGTGCCAGCAGACACAGGGCAGCGATAGCCAAAAACATTCAGTACTTC. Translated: CASRHRAAIAKNIQYF.